The sequence of this TCR beta chain was determined in a study of OX40 agonist ivuxolimab in advanced cancers. Study details: Patients were dosed intravenously with ivuxolimab at 0.01 to 10 mg/kg every 2 weeks. The dose-escalation cohort was about 86% male, with a mean age of 60 years, ranging about 23 to 90. A history of anti-PD-1, anti-PD-L1 or anti-CTLA-4 therapy was acceptable, and 30% to 45% had some. Study results and limitations: The authors also found low normalized T-cell clonal expansion in some nonresponders.

Libraries were prepared by immunoSEQ multiplex PCR; TCRdb keeps only in-frame clonotypes and omits some of them. The table shows 70,000 or so clones, with approximately 78% occurring only once. Note on this clone: Its target is not known.

The sample in question was CD4+ or CD8+ T cells sorted from blood, obtained in a trial of the OX40 agonist ivuxolimab. The sequence was obtained from an adult with an advanced solid tumor such as melanoma, head and neck, liver or kidney cancer.

Here the CDR3 reads CASSENPSGSYNEQFF. The CDR3 DNA follows: TGTGCCAGCAGTGAAAATCCTAGCGGGAGCTACAATGAGCAGTTCTTC. The chain is built from TRBV6-1 and TRBJ2-1; TRBD2 aligns across 10 bases. The trim removed 2 bases at V and 3 bases at J, leaving 4 bases unmatched. CDR1 is MNHNS, CDR2 SASEGT, per germline. The length of the CDR3 is 16 residues.